Listed below are T cell receptor beta chains from one sample, sequenced in a study of shared clonotypes between healthy human individuals. The table came from immunoSEQ multiplex PCR; TCRdb's copy has only in-frame clones and leaves some out. The sample consists of some 320,000 clones, around 90% of them appearing once. Sequencing input: memory CD8+ T cells sorted from blood. These receptors were taken from a man younger than 35 in good health. The CDR3 runs from the conserved cysteine through the conserved F or W. D genes are given only for firm matches. Only part of the rows carry a size: once, few, many, or a class if the clone is expanded.

d_call: .
clone_size: .
v_call: TRBV2
j_call: TRBJ2-2
cdr3_aa: CASSEGGPRAGELFF
cdr3_nt: TGTGCCAGCAGTGAAGGGGGACCCCGGGCCGGGGAGCTGTTTTTT

d_call: .
clone_size: .
v_call: TRBV5-1
j_call: TRBJ2-7
cdr3_aa: CASSLEQSSYEQYF
cdr3_nt: TGCGCCAGCAGCTTGGAACAGAGCTCCTACGAGCAGTACTTC

d_call: .
clone_size: .
v_call: TRBV4-1
j_call: TRBJ2-5
cdr3_aa: CASSQGEQGGETQYF
cdr3_nt: TGCGCCAGCAGCCAAGGAGAACAGGGTGGGGAGACCCAGTACTTC

d_call: .
clone_size: .
v_call: TRBV7-6
j_call: TRBJ2-7
cdr3_aa: CASSLGTAYEQYF
cdr3_nt: TGTGCCAGCAGCTTAGGAACAGCCTACGAGCAGTACTTC

d_call: .
clone_size: many
v_call: TRBV6-5
j_call: TRBJ1-2
cdr3_aa: CASSDGYTF
cdr3_nt: TGTGCCAGCAGTGATGGCTACACCTTC

d_call: TRBD2
clone_size: .
v_call: TRBV10-2
j_call: TRBJ2-1
cdr3_aa: CASSERLAGAAYNEQFF
cdr3_nt: TGCGCCAGCAGTGAGCGGCTAGCGGGGGCTGCCTACAATGAGCAGTTCTTC

d_call: .
clone_size: .
v_call: TRBV10-3
j_call: TRBJ2-3
cdr3_aa: CAISVGGPTDTQYF
cdr3_nt: TGTGCCATCAGTGTGGGGGGGCCCACAGATACGCAGTATTTT

d_call: .
clone_size: .
v_call: TRBV4-1
j_call: TRBJ2-5
cdr3_aa: CASSQDIRTTFQETQYF
cdr3_nt: TGCGCCAGCAGCCAAGATATTAGGACTACCTTCCAAGAGACCCAGTACTTC

d_call: TRBD1
clone_size: once
v_call: TRBV5-1
j_call: TRBJ2-7
cdr3_aa: CASSPPGQGASGQYF
cdr3_nt: TGCGCCAGCAGCCCCCCGGGACAGGGGGCGTCAGGGCAGTACTTC

d_call: TRBD2
clone_size: .
v_call: TRBV30
j_call: TRBJ2-3
cdr3_aa: CAWSPRTSGSPYRFTDTQYF
cdr3_nt: TGTGCCTGGAGTCCCCGGACTAGCGGGAGCCCCTATCGATTCACAGATACGCAGTATTTT

d_call: TRBD2
clone_size: once
v_call: TRBV5-4
j_call: TRBJ2-3
cdr3_aa: CASSVTSAADTQYF
cdr3_nt: TGTGCCAGCAGCGTGACTAGCGCGGCAGATACGCAGTATTTT

d_call: .
clone_size: .
v_call: TRBV5-4
j_call: TRBJ2-7
cdr3_aa: CASSFGGGAYEQYF
cdr3_nt: TGTGCCAGCAGCTTCGGCGGTGGAGCCTACGAGCAGTACTTC

d_call: .
clone_size: .
v_call: TRBV5-1
j_call: TRBJ2-2
cdr3_aa: CASSAGQKSGELFF
cdr3_nt: TGCGCCAGCAGCGCGGGACAGAAGTCCGGGGAGCTGTTTTTT

d_call: .
clone_size: .
v_call: TRBV4-2
j_call: TRBJ2-7
cdr3_aa: CASSQEGGSDFYEQYF
cdr3_nt: TGTGCCAGCAGCCAAGAAGGGGGGTCGGACTTCTACGAGCAGTACTTC

d_call: TRBD2
clone_size: .
v_call: TRBV7-9
j_call: TRBJ2-1
cdr3_aa: CASSLAAGGYNEQFF
cdr3_nt: TGTGCCAGCAGCTTAGCGGCGGGAGGGTACAATGAGCAGTTCTTC

d_call: .
clone_size: .
v_call: TRBV5-1
j_call: TRBJ2-3
cdr3_aa: CASSVGTLRDTQYF
cdr3_nt: TGCGCCAGCAGCGTAGGGACTCTTAGAGATACGCAGTATTTT

d_call: .
clone_size: .
v_call: TRBV5-1
j_call: TRBJ2-7
cdr3_aa: CASSLSSGIYYEQYF
cdr3_nt: TGCGCCAGCAGCCTTTCGTCCGGAATTTACTACGAGCAGTACTTC

d_call: .
clone_size: .
v_call: TRBV28
j_call: TRBJ2-1
cdr3_aa: CASTGYNEQFF
cdr3_nt: TGTGCCAGCACCGGATACAATGAGCAGTTCTTC

d_call: TRBD1
clone_size: .
v_call: TRBV7-8
j_call: TRBJ2-1
cdr3_aa: CASSLYARQGDEQFF
cdr3_nt: TGTGCCAGCAGCCTCTACGCCCGACAGGGCGATGAGCAGTTCTTC

d_call: TRBD2
clone_size: .
v_call: TRBV7-6
j_call: TRBJ2-7
cdr3_aa: CASSFGTTSYEQYF
cdr3_nt: TGTGCCAGCAGCTTCGGGACTACCTCCTACGAGCAGTACTTC

d_call: TRBD1
clone_size: .
v_call: TRBV2
j_call: TRBJ2-1
cdr3_aa: CASSYLGQAYNEQFF
cdr3_nt: TGTGCCAGCAGTTATTTGGGACAGGCATACAATGAGCAGTTCTTC

d_call: .
clone_size: few
v_call: TRBV19
j_call: TRBJ2-7
cdr3_aa: CASSISQFSSYEQYF
cdr3_nt: TGTGCCAGTAGTATATCCCAGTTTTCATCCTACGAGCAGTACTTC

d_call: .
clone_size: .
v_call: TRBV30
j_call: TRBJ2-3
cdr3_aa: CAWTPHGDDTDTQYF
cdr3_nt: TGTGCCTGGACCCCCCACGGGGATGACACAGATACGCAGTATTTT

d_call: TRBD1
clone_size: .
v_call: TRBV2
j_call: TRBJ2-7
cdr3_aa: CASTGTGDYEQYF
cdr3_nt: TGTGCCAGCACCGGGACAGGAGACTACGAGCAGTACTTC

d_call: TRBD1
clone_size: .
v_call: TRBV6-5
j_call: TRBJ2-1
cdr3_aa: CASSYSTGTVYNEQFF
cdr3_nt: TGTGCCAGCAGTTACTCGACAGGGACAGTTTACAATGAGCAGTTCTTC

d_call: .
clone_size: once
v_call: TRBV25-1
j_call: TRBJ1-1
cdr3_aa: CASSETAVPPTEAFF
cdr3_nt: TGTGCCAGCAGTGAGACAGCTGTACCCCCCACTGAAGCTTTCTTT

d_call: .
clone_size: .
v_call: TRBV9
j_call: TRBJ1-1
cdr3_aa: CASSGHRRGTEAFF
cdr3_nt: TGTGCCAGCAGCGGCCATAGACGGGGCACTGAAGCTTTCTTT